What follows is one T cell receptor beta chain and its context. Its target is not known. These data belong to a study of T cell responses to AZD1222 COVID-19 vaccine. This CDR3 is 13 amino acids long. Trimming stripped 0 bases from V and 10 bases from J, with 10 bases between. Germline V gene data show CDR1 as LGHDT and CDR2 as YNNKEL (reference sequence). Whole-study results and caveats: White British people made up most donors, females outnumbered males, and clonal diversity was possibly underestimated. Unmutated variant regions are reportedly targeted by nearly half of spike-specific TCRs.

Generated by immunoSEQ multiplex PCR, the TCRdb table keeps only in-frame clones and is missing some. The sample lists more than 120,000 clones; roughly nine tenths were seen once. Sequences were derived from peripheral blood, sampled 28 days after the second AZD1222 dose. This TCR came from an adult who received the AZD1222 COVID-19 vaccine. The chain couples TRBV3-1 (or the pseudogene TRBV3-2) to TRBJ2-1; TRBD2 is a possible D gene (6 bases). Here the CDR3 reads CASSQEGRGEQFF. The CDR3, as DNA: TGTGCCAGCAGCCAAGAAGGTCGGGGGGAGCAGTTCTTC.